This TCR beta chain was captured by sequencing in a study of cytotoxic CD8 clonotypes in ibrutinib-treated CLL. General observations from the study: In comparison with age-matched healthy donors, baseline clonality was higher and tracked circulating CD8+ T-cell counts. The public clonotypes identified were infrequent and showed contraction or stability on treatment.

The data were produced by immunoSEQ multiplex PCR, yet TCRdb's version contains in-frame clones alone and is incomplete. The data hold around 150,000 clones, with approximately 80% observed a single time. The V end lost 8 bases, the J end lost 3 bases, and 23 bases lay between the germline ends. The CDR3 has 16 amino acids. In germline, CDR1 is WNHNN, CDR2 SYGVQD (reference sequence). Of note for this clone: As yet, its antigen is unknown.

Investigators sourced approximately 2 micrograms of genomic DNA from cryopreserved PBMCs for TCR beta libraries. V and J are TRBV10-1 and TRBJ2-7; perhaps TRBD1 as D (6 bases). Specimen: PBMCs, collected after 12 months of ibrutinib treatment. This TCR was sampled from a human donor with chronic lymphocytic leukemia. CDR3 protein: CASPYGQGQSGYEQYF. The CDR3 DNA reads as TGCGCCAGCCCCTATGGGCAGGGGCAAAGTGGCTACGAGCAGTACTTC.